One and the same sample provided the 30 T cell receptor beta chains below, sequenced in a study of blood T cell repertoires in COVID-19. The data were produced by immunoSEQ multiplex PCR, yet TCRdb's version contains in-frame clones alone and is incomplete. The profile shows about 180,000 clones, approximately 85% of them singletons. The sequencing sample was made of PBMCs or T cells enriched from blood (not recorded which). The receptor set was obtained from a man in his forties who had recovered from COVID-19.

The J gene is TRBJ2-2, the V gene TRBV3-1 (or the pseudogene TRBV3-2); TRBD1 might be the D (5 bases). V lost 1 base and J 2 bases, leaving 11 bases between the germline ends. This CDR3 has 16 residues. Per the germline V gene, CDR1 is LGHDT and CDR2 is YNNKEL (reference sequence). The CDR3 reads CASSQVAGKNTGELFF. For the CDR3, the DNA is TGTGCCAGCAGCCAAGTGGCAGGGAAAAACACCGGGGAGCTGTTTTTT.

The rearrangement uses TRBV7-8 and TRBJ2-7; 10 positions match TRBD1. Trimming removed 3 bases from V and 6 bases from J; junction bases left unmatched: 17. The CDR3 runs to 18 residues. CDR1 SGHVS and CDR2 FQNEAQ come from the germline V gene. CDR3 protein: CASSFVGDRGLGVSEQYF. CDR3 nucleotide sequence: TGTGCCAGCAGCTTTGTAGGGGACAGGGGCCTGGGGGTATCCGAGCAGTACTTC.

The J gene is TRBJ2-7, the V gene TRBV11-2; TRBD2 aligns across 9 bases. The CDR3 runs 16 residues. Germline values: CDR1 SGHAT, CDR2 FQNNGV. The V and J ends lost 5 bases and 2 bases, in that order; junction bases with no gene match: 10. CDR3 DNA: TGTGCCAGCAGCCCCGCTAGCGGGGATGCCCCCTACGAGCAGTACTTC. It is translated as CASSPASGDAPYEQYF.

CDR3 sequence: CASSSGMAYEQYF. CDR3 DNA: TGTGCCAGCAGTTCCGGGATGGCCTACGAGCAGTACTTC. This chain uses TRBV12-3 or TRBV12-4 with TRBJ2-7; a weak D match, TRBD2 (5 bases). Trimming shortened V by 4 bases and J by 2 bases, and 9 bases separated the two germline ends. The CDR3 spans 13 residues.

The DNA for the CDR3 is TGTGCCAGCAGCGGGTTGACAGGTACGAACACTGAAGCTTTCTTT. Residues: CASSGLTGTNTEAFF. The genes are TRBV9 and TRBJ1-1, with a tentative D call TRBD1 (6 bases). This CDR3 has 15 residues. V lost 3 bases and J lost 1, with 13 bases in between. The germline CDR1 and CDR2 sequences are SGDLS and YYNGEE.

This chain connects TRBV28 to TRBJ2-1, with TRBD2 as a possible D gene (6 bases). Germline V lookup: CDR1 MDHEN, CDR2 SYDVKM. The CDR3 length is 15 residues. V was clipped by 5 bases and J by 1 base, with 12 bases between them. The CDR3 DNA sequence: TGTGCCAGCAGTCGATTAGCGGTATCCTACAATGAGCAGTTCTTC. Protein product: CASSRLAVSYNEQFF.

The chain employs TRBV28 and TRBJ2-7; D is possibly TRBD1 (6 bases). The CDR3 covers 14 residues. In germline, CDR1 is MDHEN, CDR2 SYDVKM. V lost 4 bases and J 3 bases, leaving 13 bases between the germline ends. This chain's CDR3 is CASSSLTGLYEQYF. The CDR3 DNA follows: TGTGCCAGCAGTTCCCTGACAGGCCTCTACGAGCAGTACTTC.

Only one count was recorded for this clone. The V call is TRBV27, the J call TRBJ2-2; 8 nucleotides line up with TRBD1. This CDR3 region has 17 residues. The ends lost 8 bases at V and 2 bases at J; junction bases unmatched: 13. Germline V gives CDR1 MNHEY, CDR2 SMNVEV (reference sequence). The CDR3 loop reads CASLSSPGQANTGELFF. DNA for the CDR3: TGTGCCAGCCTCTCATCACCGGGACAGGCAAACACCGGGGAGCTGTTTTTT.

The chain links TRBV10-3 to TRBJ2-5; 8 nucleotides match TRBD2. Germline-derived CDR1 and CDR2 are ENHRY and SYGVKD. V was pared by 2 bases and J by 0 bases, with 5 bases of the junction left unmatched. This CDR3 spans 16 amino acids. CDR3 protein: CAISEGLAGYQETQYF. The CDR3 DNA follows: TGTGCCATCAGTGAGGGGTTAGCGGGGTACCAAGAGACCCAGTACTTC.

The V call is TRBV11-2, the J call TRBJ2-1; TRBD2 matches 14 bases. Germline V gene sequence: CDR1 SGHAT, CDR2 FQNNGV. The CDR3 length is 16 residues. V was pared by 0 bases and J by 15 bases, with 10 bases of the junction left unmatched. The CDR3 DNA is TGTGCCAGCAGCTTAGAGGGGGGACTAGCGGGAGAACGGTCGTTCTTC. Its protein product is CASSLEGGLAGERSFF.

On this clone itself: Compared with germline, one end of the junction differs, possibly owing to a read error. The rearrangement links TRBV27 to TRBJ1-2, with 7 bases aligning to TRBD1. CDR3 length: 16 residues. Germline V gives CDR1 MNHEY, CDR2 SMNVEV (reference sequence). For the CDR3, the DNA is TGTGCCAGCAGTCTATCACAGGGGCCCCTGAACTATGGCTACACCTTC. This gives the protein CASSLSQGPLNYGYTF.

V gene TRBV3-1 (or the pseudogene TRBV3-2) combines with J gene TRBJ1-6; D is unclear. CDR3 length: 14 amino acids. Between the trimmed V and J ends, which lost 4 bases and 9 bases, there was a span of 13 bases. CDR1 and CDR2 (germline): LGHDT, YNNKEL (reference sequence). For the CDR3, the DNA is TGTGCCAGCAGCCTACCAGTTGCCCGTTCACCCCTCCACTTT. Encoded protein: CASSLPVARSPLHF.

The chain is built from TRBV6-5 and TRBJ2-7, with 9 bases that match TRBD1. After removal of 11 bases from V and 0 bases from J, the junction contained 11 bases not matched to a gene. The V gene's germline CDR1 is MNHEY and CDR2 SVGAGI. The CDR3 consists of 15 residues. CDR3 protein: CAVKGDRVSSYEQYF. The CDR3 DNA reads as TGTGCCGTCAAGGGGGACAGGGTGAGCTCCTACGAGCAGTACTTC.

J is TRBJ2-1 and V is TRBV24-1; 7 bases map to TRBD2. Trimming cost V 2 bases and J 11 bases; bases outside gene matches: 5. Per the germline V gene, CDR1 is KGHDR and CDR2 is SFDVKD. The CDR3 contains 13 residues. This CDR3 reads CATSDWGGSKQFF. The CDR3 DNA reads TGTGCCACCAGTGATTGGGGGGGTTCAAAGCAGTTCTTC.

This clone was observed a single time. The rearrangement uses TRBV7-3 and TRBJ2-6; D remains unclear. The CDR3 totals 16 residues. V shed 4 bases and J shed 4 bases, with 14 bases lying between them. Germline V gene data show CDR1 as SGHTA and CDR2 as FQGTGA. In nucleotides, the CDR3 is TGTGCCAGCAGCTCGAACCCAGGCGCCGGGGCCAACGTCCTGACTTTC. The encoded protein is CASSSNPGAGANVLTF.

V and J are TRBV7-9 and TRBJ2-1, with 7 bases that match TRBD1. V dropped 8 bases and J dropped 4; count of bases not matched to a gene: 5. This CDR3 is 13 amino acids long. Germline V gene sequence: CDR1 SEHNR, CDR2 FQNEAQ (reference sequence). This chain's CDR3 is CASRDSGYNEQFF. The CDR3, as DNA: TGTGCCAGCCGGGACAGCGGTTACAATGAGCAGTTCTTC.

This clone was seen a few times. Likely a read error: the CDR3 ends without its conserved phenylalanine or tryptophan. Because the CDR3's place on the DNA is in doubt, the DNA is left out and the CDR3 is given as listed by TCRdb. The chain employs TRBV5-3 and TRBJ2-7; the table calls TRBD2, which could not be checked here. Being an ORF, TRBV5-3 has a function that is uncertain. The CDR3 sequence runs 8 residues, both termini included. The chain's CDR3 is CARSPGLA.

The rearrangement uses TRBV7-2 and TRBJ2-7; 7 bases map to TRBD1. With V trimmed by 5 bases and J by 5 bases, 9 bases remained unmatched. The CDR3 runs to 14 residues. Germline assignment: CDR1 SGHTA and CDR2 FQGNSA. The CDR3 nucleotides are TGTGCCAGCAGCAAGGGACAGTCTTGGGACGAGCAGTACTTC. Protein sequence: CASSKGQSWDEQYF.

The chain employs TRBV4-1 and TRBJ1-5; D is undetermined. V was shortened by 3 bases and J by 5 bases, with 8 bases between the two germline ends. Germline V lookup: CDR1 MGHRA, CDR2 YSYEKL. There are 13 residues in the CDR3. The CDR3 nucleotides read TGCGCCAGCAGCCAGGGCAGATATCAGCCCCAGCATTTT. Its translation: CASSQGRYQPQHF.

This chain connects TRBV11-2 to TRBJ2-7; TRBD1 might be the D (6 bases). V lost 3 bases and J 7 bases, leaving 13 bases between the germline ends. The CDR3 totals 13 residues. Germline CDR1 is SGHAT and CDR2 is FQNNGV. CDR3 sequence (DNA): TGTGCCAGCAGCTTGGGGACACTGAGGGAGCAGTACTTC. This translates into CASSLGTLREQYF.

J is TRBJ1-6 and V is TRBV5-6; the D gene is possibly TRBD1 (6 bases). The CDR3 is made up of 15 amino acids. Looked up from germline, CDR1 is SGHDT and CDR2 is YYEEEE. Trimming shortened V by 2 bases and J by 5 bases, and 11 bases separated the two germline ends. The chain's CDR3 is CASSFGGGDNSPLHF. The CDR3 DNA is TGTGCCAGCAGCTTTGGAGGGGGGGATAATTCACCCCTCCACTTT.

The V gene is TRBV19, the J gene TRBJ1-1; no clear D. This CDR3 comprises 11 residues. V was cut by 3 bases and J by 8 bases, with 7 bases left in between. Germline CDR1 and CDR2: LNHDA and SQIVND (reference sequence). The CDR3 DNA follows: TGTGCCAGTAGTATGCGCTTGGAAGCTTTCTTT. Its protein product is CASSMRLEAFF.

The rearrangement joins TRBV2 to TRBJ2-2, with 10 bases aligning to TRBD2. J lost 1 base, V lost 8 bases, and 4 bases had no gene match. The CDR3 totals 15 residues. The germline V gene has CDR1 SNHLY and CDR2 FYNNEI. CDR3 sequence reads: CASGGLAENTGELFF. Here the CDR3 DNA reads TGTGCCAGCGGAGGACTAGCGGAGAACACCGGGGAGCTGTTTTTT.

V gene TRBV7-3 combines with J gene TRBJ2-3; 13 bases match TRBD2. Germline trimming cut 5 bases from V and 5 bases from J; bases unmatched to any gene: 10. CDR1 and CDR2 (germline): SGHTA, FQGTGA. The CDR3 spans 17 residues. CDR3 in amino acids: CASSPTTSGRAGDTQYF. In DNA, the CDR3 is TGTGCCAGCAGCCCTACTACTAGCGGGAGGGCCGGAGATACGCAGTATTTT.

V gene TRBV25-1 combines with J gene TRBJ1-6, with unresolved D. This CDR3 has 13 residues. Germline CDR1 is MGHDK and CDR2 is SYGVNS. Trimming left V 3 bases short and J 9 bases short, with 9 bases between. The CDR3: CASSESLSSPLHF. In DNA form, the CDR3 reads TGTGCCAGCAGTGAGAGTCTAAGTTCACCCCTCCACTTT.

J is TRBJ2-1 and V is TRBV6-5; TRBD2 matches 8 bases. CDR3 length equals 16 residues. V shed 4 bases, J shed 2 bases, and the junction held 7 bases outside the gene matches. The germline CDR1 and CDR2 sequences are MNHEY and SVGAGI. The CDR3: CASSSATSGPYNEQFF. CDR3 DNA: TGTGCCAGCAGTTCGGCTACTAGCGGACCCTACAATGAGCAGTTCTTC.

This clone was seen just once. This chain links TRBV6-5 with TRBJ1-2, with unresolved D. The CDR3 sequence is 14 residues long. Germline assignment: CDR1 MNHEY and CDR2 SVGAGI. Trimming removed 5 bases at V and 8 bases at J, with 18 bases between. CDR3 DNA sequence: TGTGCCAGCAGTCGACGGACGAGCACTAGGGGCTACACCTTC. It is translated as CASSRRTSTRGYTF.

V and J are TRBV7-3 and TRBJ2-6; D is possibly TRBD1 (5 bases). The CDR3 is 16 amino acids. Trimming stripped 1 base from V and 0 bases from J, with 7 bases between. Germline V gives CDR1 SGHTA, CDR2 FQGTGA. The CDR3 bases are TGTGCCAGCAGCTTAAGGGGCGGCTCTGGGGCCAACGTCCTGACTTTC. Translating it yields CASSLRGGSGANVLTF.

In this sample, this clone turned up a few times. The chain recombines TRBV4-2 with TRBJ2-2; 9 nucleotides agree with TRBD2. Germline CDR1 and CDR2: LGHNA and YNFKEQ. CDR3 length: 17 amino acids. Unmatched junction bases numbered 4, after V lost 0 bases and J lost 2 bases. The CDR3 coding sequence is TGTGCCAGCAGCCAAGATCTAGCGGGGCCTAACACCGGGGAGCTGTTTTTT. Protein sequence: CASSQDLAGPNTGELFF.

The chain recombines TRBV18 with TRBJ1-1, with 9 bases matching TRBD1. V lost 3 bases, J lost 4 bases, and 9 bases stayed unmatched. Germline V gene data show CDR1 as KGHSH and CDR2 as LQKENI. This CDR3 comprises 16 residues. DNA of the CDR3: TGTGCCAGCTCACCTGGGACAGGGTTGAGAGTCACTGAAGCTTTCTTT. Amino acid sequence: CASSPGTGLRVTEAFF.